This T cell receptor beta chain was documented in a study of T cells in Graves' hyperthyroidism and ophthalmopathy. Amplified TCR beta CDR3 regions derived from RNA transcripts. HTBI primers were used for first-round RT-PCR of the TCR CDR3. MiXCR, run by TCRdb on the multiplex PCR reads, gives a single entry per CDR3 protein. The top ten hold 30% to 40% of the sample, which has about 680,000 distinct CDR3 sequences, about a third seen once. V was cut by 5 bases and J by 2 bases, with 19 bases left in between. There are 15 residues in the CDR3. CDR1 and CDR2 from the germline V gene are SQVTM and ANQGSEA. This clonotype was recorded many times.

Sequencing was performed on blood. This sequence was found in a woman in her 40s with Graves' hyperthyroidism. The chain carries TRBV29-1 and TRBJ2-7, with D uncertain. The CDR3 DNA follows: TGCAGCGTTTCGAGGATTTTCCAAGGGACCTACGAGCAGTACTTC. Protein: CSVSRIFQGTYEQYF.